The present TCR beta chain was sequenced within a study of T cells in Graves' hyperthyroidism and ophthalmopathy. The overall study: Peripheral blood specimens were obtained at initial diagnosis, prior to any treatment.

The TCR beta CDR3 regions underwent amplification using RNA transcripts as the source. Carried out on the TCR CDR3, a first-round RT-PCR used the HTBI primer set. TCRdb processed the multiplex PCR reads anew with MiXCR; each CDR3 protein has one entry. The table includes under 400,000 distinct CDR3 sequences, around 14% detected once. The CDR3 sequence is 15 residues long. V lost 7 bases to trimming and J lost 0 bases, with 15 bases between them. This clonotype was counted many times. This sequence originates from a woman between 55 and 75 years old with Graves' hyperthyroidism. Sequenced sample: blood. The J gene is TRBJ1-2, the V gene TRBV12-3 or TRBV12-4; the D is unclear. This CDR3 reads CASNTLGQTNYGYTF. In DNA, the CDR3 is TGTGCCAGCAACACTTTGGGTCAAACTAACTATGGCTACACCTTC.